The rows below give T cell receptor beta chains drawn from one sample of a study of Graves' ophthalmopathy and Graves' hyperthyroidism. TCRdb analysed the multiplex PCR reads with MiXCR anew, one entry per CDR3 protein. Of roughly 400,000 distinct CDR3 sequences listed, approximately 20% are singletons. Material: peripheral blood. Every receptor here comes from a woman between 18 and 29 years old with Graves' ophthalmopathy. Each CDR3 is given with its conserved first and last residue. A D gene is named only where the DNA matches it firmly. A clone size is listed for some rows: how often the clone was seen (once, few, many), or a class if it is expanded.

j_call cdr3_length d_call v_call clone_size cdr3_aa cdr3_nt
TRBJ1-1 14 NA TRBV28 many CASSFPTGSGEAFF TGTGCCAGCAGTTTCCCTACAGGGTCCGGTGAAGCTTTCTTT
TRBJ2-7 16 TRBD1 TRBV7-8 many CASSLAGGPGRGEQYF TGTGCCAGCAGCTTAGCGGGTGGGCCCGGCAGGGGGGAGCAGTACTTC
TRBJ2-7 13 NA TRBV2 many CASLDSYSYEQYF TGTGCCAGCCTTGACAGCTACTCCTACGAGCAGTACTTC
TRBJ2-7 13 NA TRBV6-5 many CASSLGVSGEQYF TGTGCCAGCAGTTTAGGGGTGTCAGGCGAGCAGTACTTC
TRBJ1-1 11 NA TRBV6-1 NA CASRASAEAFF TGTGCCAGCAGGGCCAGTGCTGAAGCTTTCTTT
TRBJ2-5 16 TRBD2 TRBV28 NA CASSHRTSGGGETQYF TGTGCCAGCAGTCACCGGACTAGCGGGGGCGGGGAGACCCAGTACTTC
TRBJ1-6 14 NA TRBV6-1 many CASRSGQGLLTLHF TGTGCCAGCAGAAGTGGGCAGGGACTCCTCACCCTCCACTTT
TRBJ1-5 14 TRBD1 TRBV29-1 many CSVGSQGGNQPQHF TGCAGCGTTGGGTCACAGGGGGGCAATCAGCCCCAGCATTTT
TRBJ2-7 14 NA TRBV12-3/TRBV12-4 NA CASRVSVRSYEQYF TGTGCCAGCAGGGTCTCCGTACGGTCCTACGAGCAGTACTTC
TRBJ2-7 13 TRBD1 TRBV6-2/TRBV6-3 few CASGTGGAYEQYF TGTGCCAGCGGGACAGGTGGGGCCTACGAGCAGTACTTC
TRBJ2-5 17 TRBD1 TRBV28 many CASHGGQGPTYQETQYF TGTGCCAGTCATGGGGGACAGGGGCCTACGTACCAAGAGACCCAGTACTTC
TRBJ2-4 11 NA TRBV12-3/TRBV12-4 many CASSSGTPFHF TGTGCCAGCAGTTCCGGGACTCCCTTCCACTTC
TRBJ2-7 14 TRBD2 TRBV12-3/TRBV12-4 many CASRPTAGDNEQYF TGTGCCAGCAGGCCCACGGCGGGAGACAACGAGCAGTACTTC
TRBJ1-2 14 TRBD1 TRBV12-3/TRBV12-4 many CASSLTGGDYGYTF TGTGCCAGCAGTTTGACAGGGGGGGACTATGGCTACACCTTC
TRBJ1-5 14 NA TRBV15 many CATSRGLNNQPQHF TGTGCCACCAGCAGAGGGCTTAACAATCAGCCCCAGCATTTT
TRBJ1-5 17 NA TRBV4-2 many CASSQAAGIYSNQPQHF TGTGCCAGCAGCCAAGCTGCCGGGATTTATAGCAATCAGCCCCAGCATTTT
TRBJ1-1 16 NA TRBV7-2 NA CASSLSGWDMNTEAFF TGTGCCAGCAGCTTGAGCGGTTGGGATATGAACACTGAAGCTTTCTTT
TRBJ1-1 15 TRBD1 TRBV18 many CASSPGQARNTEAFF TGTGCCAGCTCACCAGGACAGGCACGGAACACTGAAGCTTTCTTT
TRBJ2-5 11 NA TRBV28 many CASTLQETQYF TGTGCCAGCACCCTTCAAGAGACCCAGTACTTC
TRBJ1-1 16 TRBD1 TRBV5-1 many CASSFYIGQGGTEAFF TGCGCCAGCAGCTTCTATATAGGACAGGGAGGGACTGAAGCTTTCTTT
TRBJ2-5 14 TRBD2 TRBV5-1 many CASSLSVAGETQYF TGCGCCAGCAGCTTGAGTGTAGCGGGGGAGACCCAGTACTTC
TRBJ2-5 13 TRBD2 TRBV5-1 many CASRDSGRETQYF TGCGCCAGCAGGGACAGCGGGAGAGAGACCCAGTACTTC
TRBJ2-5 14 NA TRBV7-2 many CASSLSGTPEGQYF TGTGCCAGCAGCCTCAGCGGCACTCCCGAGGGGCAGTACTTC
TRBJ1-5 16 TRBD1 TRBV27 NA CASSPIGTGSNQPQHF TGTGCCAGCAGTCCTATCGGGACAGGGAGTAATCAGCCCCAGCATTTT
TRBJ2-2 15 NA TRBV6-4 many CASSPSTSNTGELFF TGTGCCAGCAGCCCCTCGACTAGTAACACCGGGGAGCTGTTTTTT
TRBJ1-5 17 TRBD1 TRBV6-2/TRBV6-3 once CASSTGQGGIANQPQHF TGTGCCAGCAGTACCGGACAGGGGGGAATAGCGAATCAGCCCCAGCATTTT
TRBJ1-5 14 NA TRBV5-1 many CASSFLAGDQPQHF TGCGCCAGCAGCTTTCTTGCAGGGGACCAGCCCCAGCATTTT
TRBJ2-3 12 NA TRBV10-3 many CAISEFRDTQYF TGTGCCATCAGTGAATTTCGAGATACGCAGTATTTT
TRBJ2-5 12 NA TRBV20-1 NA CSAPDSQETQYF TGCAGTGCTCCCGACAGCCAAGAGACCCAGTACTTC
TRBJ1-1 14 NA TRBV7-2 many CASSLAIMNTEAFF TGTGCCAGCAGCTTAGCGATTATGAACACTGAAGCTTTCTTT
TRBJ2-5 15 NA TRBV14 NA CASSPGRAIRETQYF TGTGCCAGCAGCCCGGGCCGTGCTATTCGAGAGACCCAGTACTTC
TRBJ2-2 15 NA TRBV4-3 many CASSQVGGRAGELFF TGCGCCAGCAGCCAAGTAGGAGGGAGAGCCGGGGAGCTGTTTTTT
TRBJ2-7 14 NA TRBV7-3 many CASSWGAGGYEQYF TGTGCCAGCAGCTGGGGGGCAGGGGGATACGAGCAGTACTTC
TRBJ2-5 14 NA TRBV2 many CASSETADQETQYF TGTGCCAGCAGTGAGACAGCAGACCAAGAGACCCAGTACTTC
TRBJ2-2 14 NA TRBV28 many CAIEGEGKTGELFF TGTGCCATCGAGGGGGAGGGGAAGACCGGGGAGCTGTTTTTT
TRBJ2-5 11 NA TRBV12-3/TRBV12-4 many CASRSMKTQYF TGTGCCAGCAGGTCGATGAAGACCCAGTACTTC
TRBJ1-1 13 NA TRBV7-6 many CASSLGGPGEAFF TGTGCCAGCAGCTTAGGGGGCCCAGGCGAAGCTTTCTTT